The rows below give T cell receptor beta chains drawn from one sample of a study of shared clonotypes between healthy human individuals. Data came from immunoSEQ multiplex PCR; TCRdb stores just in-frame clones and leaves some out. The profile shows approximately 940,000 clones, approximately 80% of them singletons. Sequenced sample: memory CD4+ T cells sorted from blood. The receptors come from a man aged 18-30 years in good health. The CDR3 runs from the conserved cysteine through the conserved F or W. A D gene is named only where the DNA matches it firmly. The size field is filled for only some rows; it gives once, few, many or a size class.

V	length	size	D	J	CDR3	DNA
TRBV7-9	14	NA	NA	TRBJ1-4	CASSLDRWDEKLFF	TGTGCCAGCAGCTTAGATCGTTGGGACGAAAAACTGTTTTTT
TRBV19	15	few	NA	TRBJ2-6	CASSQRTVGANVLTF	TGTGCCAGTAGCCAAAGGACAGTTGGGGCCAACGTCCTGACTTTC
TRBV9	16	NA	NA	TRBJ1-3	CASSPPGRAAGNTIYF	TGTGCCAGCAGCCCTCCTGGCAGGGCGGCTGGAAACACCATATATTTT
TRBV5-1	15	NA	NA	TRBJ1-3	CASSLVQGSGNTIYF	TGCGCCAGCAGCTTGGTGCAGGGCTCTGGAAACACCATATATTTT
TRBV4-3	15	NA	NA	TRBJ1-3	CASSQESHTGNTIYF	TGCGCCAGCAGCCAAGAATCTCATACTGGAAACACCATATATTTT
TRBV27	14	NA	NA	TRBJ2-2	CASSWGAWGGELFF	TGTGCCAGCAGTTGGGGGGCGTGGGGCGGGGAGCTGTTTTTT
TRBV7-2	15	NA	TRBD2	TRBJ2-5	CASSGGGRAQETQYF	TGTGCCAGCAGCGGGGGTGGGAGGGCCCAAGAGACCCAGTACTTC
TRBV27	16	NA	NA	TRBJ2-2	CASSFYRQGGTGELFF	TGTGCCAGCAGTTTTTATCGGCAGGGAGGAACCGGGGAGCTGTTTTTT
TRBV30	13	NA	NA	TRBJ1-5	CAWSSNSNQPQHF	TGTGCCTGGAGTTCTAACAGCAATCAGCCCCAGCATTTT
TRBV19	15	NA	TRBD1	TRBJ1-5	CASSLTGGLVQPQHF	TGTGCCAGTAGCCTTACAGGGGGCCTAGTCCAGCCCCAGCATTTT
TRBV6-1	17	NA	NA	TRBJ1-1	CASSEVRRGRPNTEAFF	TGTGCCAGCAGTGAGGTGCGCAGAGGCAGACCGAACACTGAAGCTTTCTTT
TRBV4-2	13	NA	NA	TRBJ2-3	CASSRQTQDTQYF	TGTGCCAGCAGCCGTCAAACTCAGGATACGCAGTATTTT
TRBV9	14	NA	NA	TRBJ2-7	CASSVGSNSYEQYF	TGTGCCAGCAGCGTAGGTTCGAACTCCTACGAGCAGTACTTC
TRBV11-2	14	few	NA	TRBJ2-5	CASQIEEGLKTQYF	TGTGCCAGCCAGATCGAAGAGGGTTTGAAGACCCAGTACTTC
TRBV6-1	15	few	TRBD2	TRBJ2-5	CASRNLAGSQETQYF	TGTGCCAGCAGGAATCTAGCGGGGAGCCAAGAGACCCAGTACTTC
TRBV30	14	NA	TRBD2	TRBJ2-3	CAWRTSGGTDTQYF	TGTGCCTGGAGGACTAGCGGAGGCACAGATACGCAGTATTTT
TRBV29-1	8	few	NA	TRBJ1-2	CSVESYTF	TGCAGCGTTGAAAGCTACACCTTC
TRBV5-5	14	NA	NA	TRBJ2-7	CASSRLGVEHEQYF	TGTGCCAGCAGCCGTTTGGGCGTAGAACACGAGCAGTACTTC
TRBV5-1	14	NA	TRBD1	TRBJ2-1	CASSRDRGHYEQFF	TGCGCCAGCAGCCGGGACAGGGGGCATTATGAGCAGTTCTTC
TRBV10-3	15	NA	TRBD1	TRBJ1-1	CAISEGQGRNTEAFF	TGTGCCATCAGTGAAGGACAGGGGAGGAACACTGAAGCTTTCTTT
TRBV2	14	NA	NA	TRBJ2-2	CASRGSRNTGELFF	TGTGCCAGCAGGGGCTCACGGAACACCGGGGAGCTGTTTTTT
TRBV7-6	14	NA	NA	TRBJ1-1	CASSLDPGATEAFF	TGTGCCAGCAGCTTAGATCCGGGGGCGACTGAAGCTTTCTTT
TRBV19	14	NA	NA	TRBJ1-2	CASSMQGPNYGYTF	TGTGCCAGTAGTATGCAGGGGCCTAACTATGGCTACACCTTC
TRBV10-1	16	NA	TRBD2	TRBJ2-7	CASLTAGTSGNYEQYF	TGCGCCAGCCTTACAGCCGGGACTAGCGGGAACTACGAGCAGTACTTC
TRBV5-4	14	once	NA	TRBJ2-7	CASSLDRGPYEQYF	TGTGCCAGCAGCTTGGATCGGGGCCCCTACGAGCAGTACTTC
TRBV14	13	NA	NA	TRBJ2-5	CASSQVTPGTQYF	TGTGCCAGCAGCCAAGTAACACCGGGGACCCAGTACTTC
TRBV28	12	NA	NA	TRBJ1-2	CASRVGRGGYTF	TGTGCCAGCAGGGTGGGCAGGGGCGGCTACACCTTC
TRBV28	16	NA	NA	TRBJ1-1	CASSLPTGPLNTEAFF	TGTGCCAGCAGTCTCCCCACCGGGCCTTTGAACACTGAAGCTTTCTTT
TRBV7-2	15	NA	TRBD1	TRBJ2-5	CASRLGQGAEETQYF	TGTGCCAGCCGCCTGGGACAGGGGGCGGAGGAGACCCAGTACTTC
TRBV10-3	13	NA	TRBD1	TRBJ1-2	CAISGDRVYGYTF	TGTGCCATCAGCGGGGACAGGGTGTATGGCTACACCTTC
TRBV18	14	NA	NA	TRBJ2-7	CASSPKTATYEQYF	TGTGCCAGCTCACCAAAGACGGCAACCTACGAGCAGTACTTC
TRBV28	16	NA	NA	TRBJ2-4	CASSGSGPIAKNIQYF	TGTGCCAGCAGTGGTTCAGGCCCCATAGCCAAAAACATTCAGTACTTC
TRBV18	13	NA	NA	TRBJ2-5	CASSPGLEETQYF	TGTGCCAGCTCACCGGGTCTAGAGGAGACCCAGTACTTC
TRBV18	15	NA	TRBD1	TRBJ2-2	CASSQTGGNAGELFF	TGTGCCAGCTCACAGACAGGGGGAAACGCCGGGGAGCTGTTTTTT
TRBV25-1	16	NA	TRBD1	TRBJ2-5	CASANFVGTGRETQYF	TGTGCCAGCGCGAATTTTGTCGGGACAGGGAGGGAGACCCAGTACTTC
TRBV25-1	14	NA	NA	TRBJ1-4	CASSDTVTNEKLFF	TGTGCCAGCAGTGACACCGTTACTAATGAAAAACTGTTTTTT
TRBV7-6	13	NA	TRBD2	TRBJ2-7	CASSSAGGREQYF	TGTGCCAGCAGCTCGGCGGGGGGTCGAGAGCAGTACTTC
TRBV2	13	NA	NA	TRBJ2-2	CASTVRSTGELFF	TGTGCCAGCACCGTGAGGAGCACCGGGGAGCTGTTTTTT
TRBV5-6	17	NA	TRBD1	TRBJ1-3	CASSYQTRQGRINTIYF	TGTGCCAGCAGCTACCAAACCCGACAGGGTAGGATAAACACCATATATTTT
TRBV7-7	18	NA	TRBD2	TRBJ2-3	CASTPGLAGGTSTDTQYF	TGTGCTAGCACCCCGGGCCTAGCGGGAGGGACTAGCACAGATACGCAGTATTTT
TRBV10-3	14	NA	TRBD1	TRBJ2-7	CAISGRDRGYEQYF	TGTGCCATCAGTGGCCGGGACAGGGGCTACGAGCAGTACTTC
TRBV30	15	NA	NA	TRBJ2-7	CAWSVWGAGLYEQYF	TGTGCCTGGAGTGTATGGGGGGCAGGGCTGTACGAGCAGTACTTC
TRBV5-1	15	few	NA	TRBJ1-1	CASSSVSGMNTEAFF	TGCGCCAGCAGCTCTGTTTCAGGGATGAACACTGAAGCTTTCTTT
TRBV5-6	13	NA	NA	TRBJ2-5	CASSSGGLETQYF	TGTGCCAGCAGCTCTGGGGGTTTGGAGACCCAGTACTTC
TRBV2	16	NA	TRBD2	TRBJ2-1	CASSEAGLAGINEQFF	TGTGCCAGCAGTGAAGCGGGACTAGCGGGGATTAATGAGCAGTTCTTC
TRBV18	15	NA	NA	TRBJ2-7	CASSPPPGHSYEQYF	TGTGCCAGCTCACCACCCCCAGGGCACTCCTACGAGCAGTACTTC
TRBV12-5	14	NA	NA	TRBJ1-3	CASGLSRAGNTIYF	TGTGCTAGTGGTTTGTCCAGGGCTGGAAACACCATATATTTT
TRBV28	16	NA	NA	TRBJ1-1	CASSLPGAARNTEAFF	TGTGCCAGCAGTTTACCCGGGGCGGCTAGGAACACTGAAGCTTTCTTT
TRBV7-2	15	NA	NA	TRBJ2-5	CASSLRPVWGETQYF	TGTGCCAGCAGCTTAAGGCCAGTCTGGGGAGAGACCCAGTACTTC
TRBV29-1	12	NA	TRBD1	TRBJ2-3	CSVGTGENTQYF	TGCAGCGTTGGGACAGGAGAAAATACGCAGTATTTT
TRBV6-5	14	NA	NA	TRBJ2-3	CASSYSGGTDTQYF	TGTGCCAGCAGTTACTCTGGGGGCACAGATACGCAGTATTTT
TRBV19	11	NA	TRBD1	TRBJ1-2	CAIRDRWGYTF	TGTGCCATACGGGACAGGTGGGGCTACACCTTC
TRBV2	15	NA	TRBD2	TRBJ2-5	CATRLAGAIQETQYF	TGTGCCACCCGACTAGCGGGGGCAATACAAGAGACCCAGTACTTC
TRBV6-5	15	NA	TRBD1	TRBJ2-7	CASSPTGGVIYEQYF	TGTGCCAGCAGCCCTACAGGGGGTGTAATCTACGAGCAGTACTTC
TRBV5-6	14	NA	NA	TRBJ1-5	CASSRRGSNQPQHF	TGTGCCAGCAGCCGGAGGGGTAGCAATCAGCCCCAGCATTTT
TRBV4-3	14	many	TRBD1	TRBJ1-2	CASSRVGTGYGYTF	TGCGCCAGCAGCCGGGTCGGGACAGGCTATGGCTACACCTTC
TRBV10-2	14	NA	TRBD1	TRBJ1-5	CASSVTGMGQPQHF	TGCGCCAGCAGCGTGACAGGGATGGGTCAGCCCCAGCATTTT